Below, 8 T cell receptor beta chains from the same sample are listed, as sequenced in a study of cytomegalovirus exposure and HLA in healthy donors (dated by TCRdb to the late 2010s). Library creation used the immunoSEQ multiplex PCR assay. A mixture of 60 forward primers for TCR Vbeta segments and 13 reverse primers for TCR Jbeta segments was used in the multiplex PCR. TCRdb limited this immuneACCESS table to in-frame rearrangements with V and J called. A share of clones is missing; checked studies link under half to unresolved V genes, and the rest is unexplained. The sample table contains 130,000 or so clones; only one count was recorded for around 8.5% of them. The top ten clones comprise 4.5% to 5.5% of the sample. The source material was PBMCs. The receptors derive from a man aged 40-49 years in good health and CMV-seronegative.

This clone was counted between two and nine times. The chain carries TRBV15 and TRBJ2-7, with 7 bases matching TRBD1. The CDR3 is made up of 17 amino acids. Germline CDR1 reads LNHNV; CDR2 reads YYDKDF (reference sequence). V was pared by 0 bases and J by 2 bases, with 10 bases of the junction left unmatched. CDR3 DNA sequence: TGTGCCACCAGCAGAGAGGCTCTTCAGGGGGTCCCCTACGAGCAGTACTTC. Protein product: CATSREALQGVPYEQYF.

V usage is TRBV5-5 and J usage is TRBJ2-7; perhaps TRBD2 as D (7 bases). Trimming shortened V by 6 bases and J by 6 bases, and 22 bases separated the two germline ends. Germline V gives CDR1 SGHKS, CDR2 YYEKEE (reference sequence). This CDR3 region has 15 residues. DNA for the CDR3: TGTGCCAGCAATACCGGGACCGGGGGGCCTCGCGAGCAGTACTTC. Its translation is CASNTGTGGPREQYF.

The rearrangement links TRBV19 to TRBJ1-2; 9 bases align to TRBD1. This CDR3 comprises 16 residues. With 4 bases clipped from V and 1 base from J, the junction kept 7 bases outside the gene matches. The germline V gene encodes CDR1 LNHDA and CDR2 SQIVND (reference sequence). CDR3 residues: CASSTDGQGFNYGYTF. The CDR3 region has the DNA TGTGCCAGTAGTACCGATGGACAGGGGTTTAACTATGGCTACACCTTC.

This clone was detected a few times. The rearrangement uses TRBV5-1 and TRBJ1-2, with 7 bases that match TRBD1. The length of the CDR3 is 14 residues. Germline-derived CDR1 and CDR2 are SGHRS and YFSETQ. The ends lost 3 bases at V and 7 bases at J; junction bases unmatched: 9. This chain's CDR3 is CASSWGRQGSGYTF. The CDR3 DNA sequence: TGCGCCAGCAGCTGGGGGAGACAGGGAAGTGGCTACACCTTC.

This clone was found a few times. Other DNA variants within this sample encode the same CDR3. The chain couples TRBV7-8 to TRBJ2-5, with 8 bases lining up with TRBD2. CDR1 is SGHVS and CDR2 is FQNEAQ in the germline V gene. This CDR3 comprises 18 residues. Trimming cost V 4 bases and J 5 bases; bases outside gene matches: 18. CDR3 region: CASSSSLRAGGGGETQYF. The CDR3 nucleotides are TGTGCCAGCAGCTCATCCTTAAGGGCGGGGGGAGGAGGGGAGACCCAGTACTTC. The full variable domain, its missing parts supplied by reference TRBV7-8 and TRBJ2-5, is GAGVSQSPRYKVAKRGQDVALRCDPISGHVSLFWYQQALGQGPEFLTYFQNEAQLDKSGLPSDRFFAERPEGSVSTLKIQRTQQEDSAVYLCASSSSLRAGGGGETQYFGPGTRLLVL.

This clone has a handful of counts. V is TRBV4-1 and J is TRBJ2-3; 9 positions match TRBD1. V lost 0 bases, J lost 3 bases, and 4 bases stayed unmatched. The CDR3 consists of 16 residues. The V gene's germline CDR1 is MGHRA and CDR2 YSYEKL. Here the CDR3 reads CASSQDDRGGTDTQYF. The CDR3 nucleotides are TGCGCCAGCAGCCAAGATGACAGGGGGGGTACAGATACGCAGTATTTT.

The chain joins TRBV5-4 to TRBJ2-1; 12 positions match TRBD1. Germline values: CDR1 SGHNT, CDR2 YYREEE (reference sequence). The J segment lost 7 bases and the V segment lost 6 bases, leaving 8 bases of the junction unmatched. This CDR3 contains 15 residues. DNA of the CDR3: TGTGCCAGCAATAGGGGACAGGGGGCAGATAATGAGCAGTTCTTC. Its protein is CASNRGQGADNEQFF. Looking up the rest from reference TRBV5-4 and TRBJ2-1 gives the full variable domain: ETGVTQSPTHLIKTRGQQVTLRCSSQSGHNTVSWYQQALGQGPQFIFQYYREEENGRGNFPPRFSGLQFPNYSSELNVNALELDDSALYLCASNRGQGADNEQFFGPGTRLTVL.

On this clone: No conserved phenylalanine or tryptophan ends this CDR3, so it is likely a read error. This sample also contains other DNA sequences that code for the same CDR3. The rearrangement links TRBV4-1 to TRBJ1-1, with D uncertain. Germline V CDR1 and CDR2: MGHRA, YSYEKL. The CDR3 spans 14 residues. The CDR3 protein is CASSQGRLNTEAFV. The CDR3 DNA follows: TGCGCCAGCAGCCAAGGGAGACTGAACACTGAGGCTTTCGTT.